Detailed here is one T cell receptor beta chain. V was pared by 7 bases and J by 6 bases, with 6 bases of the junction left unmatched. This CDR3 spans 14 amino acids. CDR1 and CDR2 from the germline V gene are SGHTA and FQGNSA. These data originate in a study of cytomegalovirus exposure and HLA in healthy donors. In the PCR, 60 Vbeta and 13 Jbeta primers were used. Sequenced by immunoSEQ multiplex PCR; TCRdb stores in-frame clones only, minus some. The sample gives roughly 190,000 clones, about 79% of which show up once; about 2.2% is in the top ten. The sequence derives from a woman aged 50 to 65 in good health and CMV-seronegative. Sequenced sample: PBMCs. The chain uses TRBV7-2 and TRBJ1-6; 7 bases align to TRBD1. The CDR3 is CASTNRGTNSPLHF. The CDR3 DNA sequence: TGTGCCAGCACCAACAGGGGAACTAATTCACCCCTCCACTTT.